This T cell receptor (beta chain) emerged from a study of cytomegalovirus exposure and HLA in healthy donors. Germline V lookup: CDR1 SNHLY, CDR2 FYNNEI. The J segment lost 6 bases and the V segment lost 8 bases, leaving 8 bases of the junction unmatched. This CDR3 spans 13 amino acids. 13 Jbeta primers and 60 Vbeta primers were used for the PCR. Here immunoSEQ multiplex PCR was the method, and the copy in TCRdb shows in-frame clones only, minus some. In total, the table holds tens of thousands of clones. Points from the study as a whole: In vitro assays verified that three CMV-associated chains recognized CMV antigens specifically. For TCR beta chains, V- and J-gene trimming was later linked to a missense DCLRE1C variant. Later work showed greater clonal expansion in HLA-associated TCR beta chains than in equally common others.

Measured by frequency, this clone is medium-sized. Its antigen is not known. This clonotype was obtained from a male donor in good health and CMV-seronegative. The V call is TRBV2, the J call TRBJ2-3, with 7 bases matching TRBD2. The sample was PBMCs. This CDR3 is CASEEAAGDTQYF. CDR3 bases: TGTGCCAGCGAGGAGGCAGCGGGGGATACGCAGTATTTT.